This T cell receptor beta chain was identified during a study of cytomegalovirus exposure and HLA in healthy donors. Concerning this clone itself: Its antigen is still unknown.

The CDR3 is 13 amino acids. The germline V and J ends were trimmed by 5 bases and 3 bases, with 10 bases remaining between them. CDR1 is MNHNS and CDR2 is SASEGT in the germline V gene. Findings of the study overall: Specific recognition of CMV antigens was confirmed in vitro for three chains (all CMV-associated). Exclusion as indistinguishable affected some V segments, including TRBV6-2 and TRBV6-3.

Primers for the PCR totalled 60 Vbeta and 13 Jbeta. Clones were read by immunoSEQ multiplex PCR, and TCRdb kept only the in-frame ones, dropping some. The sample lists approximately 100,000 clones; roughly three fifths were seen once. This clonotype was sampled from a man aged 30 to 39 in good health and CMV-seropositive. The sequenced sample consisted of PBMCs. The chain couples TRBV6-1 to TRBJ1-1; D is undetermined. As DNA, the CDR3 is TGTGCCAGCAGTTATACGAGGGACACTGAAGCTTTCTTT. Translated, it gives CASSYTRDTEAFF.